A selection of T cell receptor beta chains follows, all from one sample in a study of cytomegalovirus exposure and HLA in healthy donors. Profiling relied on immunoSEQ multiplex PCR, and the TCRdb table lists in-frame clones only, not all of them. The sample lists 280,000 or so clones, around 90% occurring once. The sequencing sample was made of PBMCs. These receptor sequences come from a woman under 30 in good health and CMV-seronegative. CDR3s include the opening cysteine and the closing phenylalanine or tryptophan. Fields, in order: D gene, V gene, clone size, J gene, CDR3 DNA, CDR3 protein. A D gene is named only where the DNA matches it firmly. Clone size, where shown, is once, few, many, or a class for clones that have expanded.

.	TRBV5-1	.	TRBJ2-7	TGCGCCAGCAGCCCAACGACAGGAAGCTATTACGAGCAGTACTTC	CASSPTTGSYYEQYF
.	TRBV18	.	TRBJ2-7	TGTGCCAGCTCACCACCCTCGGTGGGGGGCTACGAGCAGTACTTC	CASSPPSVGGYEQYF
.	TRBV6-1	.	TRBJ1-5	TGTGCCAGCAGTGAAGAAAGGGGCCAGCCCCAGCATTTT	CASSEERGQPQHF
.	TRBV11-2	.	TRBJ1-5	TGTGCCAGCAGCTTAAATTGGCAGGGTGACCAGCCCCAGCATTTT	CASSLNWQGDQPQHF
.	TRBV10-1	.	TRBJ2-5	TGCGCCAGCAGTGAGTCTACTAGCTCCCAAGAGACCCAGTACTTC	CASSESTSSQETQYF
.	TRBV7-9	.	TRBJ1-1	TGTGCCAGCAGCCAGAGCGGGATCGCAGCTTTCTTT	CASSQSGIAAFF
.	TRBV5-1	.	TRBJ2-3	TGCGCCAGCAGCTTATTAAGGGGGACAGATACGCAGTATTTT	CASSLLRGTDTQYF
TRBD1	TRBV2	.	TRBJ1-4	TGTGCCAGCAGTGGGACAGGGGCAACTAATGAAAAACTGTTTTTT	CASSGTGATNEKLFF
.	TRBV5-6	once	TRBJ1-5	TGTGCCAGCAGCGCCACGGGAGTAGGGGGCAATCAGCCCCAGCATTTT	CASSATGVGGNQPQHF
.	TRBV5-4	.	TRBJ1-1	TGTGCCAGCAGCTTTCAATTTACAGAAGCTTTCTTT	CASSFQFTEAFF
TRBD1	TRBV5-1	.	TRBJ2-1	TGCGCCAGCACCCCCCTCCAGGGGGCGCGTAGGAATGAGCAGTTCTTC	CASTPLQGARRNEQFF
.	TRBV5-1	.	TRBJ2-5	TGCGCCAGCAGCTTAACGGGGGAGCCACAAGAGACCCAGTACTTC	CASSLTGEPQETQYF
TRBD1	TRBV10-3	.	TRBJ1-2	TGTGCCATCAGACCCGACAGGGAACGAGGCTACACCTTC	CAIRPDRERGYTF
TRBD1	TRBV27	once	TRBJ1-1	TGTGCCAGCAGTTTAATAGGCGGACAGGGAGTATGGAACACTGAAGCTTTCTTT	CASSLIGGQGVWNTEAFF
TRBD1	TRBV6-6	.	TRBJ2-3	TGTGCCAGCAGTTATCCGGGACAGGGCACAGATACGCAGTATTTT	CASSYPGQGTDTQYF
.	TRBV15	once	TRBJ1-2	TGTGCCACCAGCAGGGACAGTGCTATCTATGGCTACACCTTC	CATSRDSAIYGYTF
TRBD1	TRBV10-3	.	TRBJ2-7	TGTGCCATCAGTGAGTCATCAGGACAGGCCTACGAGCAGTACTTC	CAISESSGQAYEQYF
TRBD2	TRBV4-1	.	TRBJ2-7	TGCGCCAGCAGTCCTAGCGGGGTATCCTACGAGCAGTACTTC	CASSPSGVSYEQYF
.	TRBV6-5	.	TRBJ2-4	TGTGCCAGCAGCCGCCTGGGGGGAGCCAAAAACATTCAGTACTTC	CASSRLGGAKNIQYF
.	TRBV9	once	TRBJ1-1	TGTGCCAGCAGCGTAGGGGGAGCTCAGGACACTGAAGCTTTCTTT	CASSVGGAQDTEAFF
.	TRBV6-5	.	TRBJ1-1	TGTGCCAGCCGATGGACAGATACAAACACTGAAGCTTTCTTT	CASRWTDTNTEAFF
TRBD2	TRBV5-1	.	TRBJ2-3	TGCGCCAGCAGCTTGGGGACTAGCGTTGGGGCTAGCACAGATACGCAGTATTTT	CASSLGTSVGASTDTQYF
.	TRBV5-1	.	TRBJ1-2	TGCGCCAGCAGCTTGCAGGGGATTACTAACTATGGCTACACCTTC	CASSLQGITNYGYTF
.	TRBV6-1	few	TRBJ2-7	TGTGCCAGCAGTCCGCAGGGCTACGAGCAGTACTTC	CASSPQGYEQYF
TRBD2	TRBV7-2	.	TRBJ2-7	TGTGCCAGCAGCCCAAGGAGCCTAGCGGGGGGGCCGCGCTCCTACGAGCAGTACTTC	CASSPRSLAGGPRSYEQYF
.	TRBV5-6	.	TRBJ2-4	TGTGCCAGCAGCGGGGGTTCGGGGGACATTCAGTACTTC	CASSGGSGDIQYF
.	TRBV30	once	TRBJ1-1	TGTGCCTGGAGTGTATCCCAAAACACTGAAGCTTTCTTT	CAWSVSQNTEAFF
.	TRBV4-1	.	TRBJ1-1	TGCGCCAGCAGCCCCGGGTCCACCTACACTGAAGCTTTCTTT	CASSPGSTYTEAFF
TRBD1	TRBV7-9	.	TRBJ1-2	TGTGCCAGCAGCTTAAATACCGGGACAGGGGGAGACTATGGCTACACCTTC	CASSLNTGTGGDYGYTF
.	TRBV2	.	TRBJ1-2	TGTGCCAGCAGTGAACTTTCTAACTATGGCTACACCTTC	CASSELSNYGYTF
.	TRBV2	.	TRBJ1-1	TGTGCCAGCAGTAAACTGCAGATACAGGAGGGAGCTTTCTTT	CASSKLQIQEGAFF
.	TRBV5-4	.	TRBJ2-1	TGTGCCAGCAGCTCCCAGCGATCAGACAATGAGCAGTTCTTC	CASSSQRSDNEQFF